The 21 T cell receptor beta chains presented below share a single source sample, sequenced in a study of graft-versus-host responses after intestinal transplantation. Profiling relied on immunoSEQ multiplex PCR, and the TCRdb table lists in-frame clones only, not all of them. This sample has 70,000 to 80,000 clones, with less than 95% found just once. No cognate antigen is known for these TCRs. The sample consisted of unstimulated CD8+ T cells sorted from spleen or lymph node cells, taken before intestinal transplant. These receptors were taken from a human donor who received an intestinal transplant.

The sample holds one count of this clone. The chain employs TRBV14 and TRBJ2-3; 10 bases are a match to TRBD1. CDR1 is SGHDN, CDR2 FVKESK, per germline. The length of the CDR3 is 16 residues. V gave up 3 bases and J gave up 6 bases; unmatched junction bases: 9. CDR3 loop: CASSHNRDRGFDTQYF. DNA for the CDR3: TGTGCCAGCAGCCATAACCGGGACAGGGGTTTCGATACGCAGTATTTT.

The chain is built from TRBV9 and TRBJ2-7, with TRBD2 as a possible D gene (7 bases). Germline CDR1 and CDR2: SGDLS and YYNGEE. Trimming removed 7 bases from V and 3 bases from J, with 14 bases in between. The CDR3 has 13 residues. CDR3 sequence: CASGGGDDYEQYF. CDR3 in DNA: TGTGCCAGCGGAGGGGGGGACGACTACGAGCAGTACTTC.

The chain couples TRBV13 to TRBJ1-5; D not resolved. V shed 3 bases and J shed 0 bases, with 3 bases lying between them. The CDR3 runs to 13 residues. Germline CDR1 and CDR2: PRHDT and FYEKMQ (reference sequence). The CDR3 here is CASSFSSNQPQHF. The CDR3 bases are TGTGCCAGCAGCTTCTCTAGCAATCAGCCCCAGCATTTT.

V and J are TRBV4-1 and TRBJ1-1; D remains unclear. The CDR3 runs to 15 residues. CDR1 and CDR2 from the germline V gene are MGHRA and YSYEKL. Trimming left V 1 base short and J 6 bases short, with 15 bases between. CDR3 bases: TGCGCCAGCAGCCAAGTAGCCCCGCGGCCCTCTGAAGCTTTCTTT. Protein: CASSQVAPRPSEAFF.

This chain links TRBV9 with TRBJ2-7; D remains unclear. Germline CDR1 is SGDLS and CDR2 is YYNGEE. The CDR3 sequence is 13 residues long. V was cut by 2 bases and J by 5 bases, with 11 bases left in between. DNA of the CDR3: TGTGCCAGCAGCGTCCGGGTTGGCGACGAGCAGTACTTC. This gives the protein CASSVRVGDEQYF.

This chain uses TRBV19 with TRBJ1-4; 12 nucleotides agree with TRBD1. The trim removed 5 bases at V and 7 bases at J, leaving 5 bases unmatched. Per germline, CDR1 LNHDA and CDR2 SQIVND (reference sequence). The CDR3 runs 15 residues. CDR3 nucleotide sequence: TGTGCCAGTAGTTTGGGGACAGGGGGCGGTGAAAAACTGTTTTTT. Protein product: CASSLGTGGGEKLFF. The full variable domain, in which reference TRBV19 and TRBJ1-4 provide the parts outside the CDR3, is DGGITQSPKYLFRKEGQNVTLSCEQNLNHDAMYWYRQDPGQGLRLIYYSQIVNDFQKGDIAEGYSVSREKKESFPLTVTSAQKNPTAFYLCASSLGTGGGEKLFFGSGTQLSVL.

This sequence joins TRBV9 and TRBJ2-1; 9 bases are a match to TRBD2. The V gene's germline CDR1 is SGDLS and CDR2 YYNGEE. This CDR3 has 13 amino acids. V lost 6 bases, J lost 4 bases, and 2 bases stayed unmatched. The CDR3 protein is CASNAGGYNEQFF. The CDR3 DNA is TGTGCCAGCAACGCGGGGGGGTACAATGAGCAGTTCTTC.

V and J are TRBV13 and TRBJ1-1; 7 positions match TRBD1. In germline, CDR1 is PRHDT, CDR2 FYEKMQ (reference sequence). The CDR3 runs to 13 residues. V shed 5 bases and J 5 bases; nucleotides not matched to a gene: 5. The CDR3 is CASSTEDRTEAFF. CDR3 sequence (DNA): TGTGCCAGCAGCACCGAGGACAGGACTGAAGCTTTCTTT.

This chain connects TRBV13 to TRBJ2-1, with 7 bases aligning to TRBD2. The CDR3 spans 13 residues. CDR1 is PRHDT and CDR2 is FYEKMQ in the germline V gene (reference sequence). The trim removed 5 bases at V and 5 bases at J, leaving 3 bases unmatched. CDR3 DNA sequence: TGTGCCAGCAGCCCCGGGGGGAACAATGAGCAGTTCTTC. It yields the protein CASSPGGNNEQFF.

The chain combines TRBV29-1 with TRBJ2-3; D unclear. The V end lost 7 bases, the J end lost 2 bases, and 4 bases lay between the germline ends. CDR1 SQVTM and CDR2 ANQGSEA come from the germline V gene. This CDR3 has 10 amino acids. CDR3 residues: CSAYTDTQYF. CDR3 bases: TGCAGCGCGTACACAGATACGCAGTATTTT.

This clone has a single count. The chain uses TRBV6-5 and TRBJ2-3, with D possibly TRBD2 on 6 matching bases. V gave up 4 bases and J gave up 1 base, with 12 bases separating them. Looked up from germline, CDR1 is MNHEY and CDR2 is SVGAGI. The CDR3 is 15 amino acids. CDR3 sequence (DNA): TGTGCCAGCAGTTTGAGCGGGCGCGGCACAGATACGCAGTATTTT. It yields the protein CASSLSGRGTDTQYF.

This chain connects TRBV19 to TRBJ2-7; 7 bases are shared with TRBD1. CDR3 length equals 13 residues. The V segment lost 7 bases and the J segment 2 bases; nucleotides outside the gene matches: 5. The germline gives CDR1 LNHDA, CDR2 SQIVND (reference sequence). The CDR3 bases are TGTGCCAGTAAGGCAGGGGGTCCCTACGAGCAGTACTTC. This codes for CASKAGGPYEQYF.

Here the CDR3 reads CASSSQTDLNTEAFF. CDR3 bases: TGTGCCAGCAGCTCCCAGACAGATCTAAACACTGAAGCTTTCTTT. This chain links TRBV7-6 with TRBJ1-1; TRBD1 is a possible D gene (5 bases). Germline V gene sequence: CDR1 SGHVS, CDR2 FNYEAQ. V shed 4 bases and J shed 2 bases, with 14 bases lying between them. CDR3 length: 15 amino acids.

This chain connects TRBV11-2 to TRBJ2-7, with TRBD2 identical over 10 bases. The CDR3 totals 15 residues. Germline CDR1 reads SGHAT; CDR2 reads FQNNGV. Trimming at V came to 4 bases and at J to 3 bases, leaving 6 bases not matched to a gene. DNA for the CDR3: TGTGCCAGCAGCTACACTAGCGGGGAGTTCTACGAGCAGTACTTC. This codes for CASSYTSGEFYEQYF.

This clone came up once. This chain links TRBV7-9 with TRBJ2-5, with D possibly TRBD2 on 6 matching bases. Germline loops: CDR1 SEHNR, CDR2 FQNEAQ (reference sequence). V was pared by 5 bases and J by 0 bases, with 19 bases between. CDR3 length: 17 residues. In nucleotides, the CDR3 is TGTGCCAGCAGCCTAGGCCCCGGGGGTCCCAACCAAGAGACCCAGTACTTC. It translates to CASSLGPGGPNQETQYF. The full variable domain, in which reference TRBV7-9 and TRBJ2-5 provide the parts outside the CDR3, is DTGVSQNPRHKITKRGQNVTFRCDPISEHNRLYWYRQTLGQGPEFLTYFQNEAQLEKSRLLSDRFSAERPKGSFSTLEIQRTEQGDSAMYLCASSLGPGGPNQETQYFGPGTRLLVL.

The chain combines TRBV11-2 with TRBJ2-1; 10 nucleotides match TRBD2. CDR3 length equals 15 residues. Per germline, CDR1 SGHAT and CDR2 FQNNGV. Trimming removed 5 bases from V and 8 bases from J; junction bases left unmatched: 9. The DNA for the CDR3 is TGTGCCAGCAGCCCAACTAGCGGGGCTGGGGATGAGCAGTTCTTC. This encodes CASSPTSGAGDEQFF.

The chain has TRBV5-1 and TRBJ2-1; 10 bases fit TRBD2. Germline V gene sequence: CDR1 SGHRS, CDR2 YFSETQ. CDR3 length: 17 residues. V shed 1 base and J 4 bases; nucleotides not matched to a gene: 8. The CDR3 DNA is TGCGCCAGCAGCTTGAGCAGCGGGGGGGCAGGTTACAATGAGCAGTTCTTC. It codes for CASSLSSGGAGYNEQFF. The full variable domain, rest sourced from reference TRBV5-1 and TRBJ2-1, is KAGVTQTPRYLIKTRGQQVTLSCSPISGHRSVSWYQQTPGQGLQFLFEYFSETQRNKGNFPGRFSGRQFSNSRSEMNVSTLELGDSALYLCASSLSSGGAGYNEQFFGPGTRLTVL.

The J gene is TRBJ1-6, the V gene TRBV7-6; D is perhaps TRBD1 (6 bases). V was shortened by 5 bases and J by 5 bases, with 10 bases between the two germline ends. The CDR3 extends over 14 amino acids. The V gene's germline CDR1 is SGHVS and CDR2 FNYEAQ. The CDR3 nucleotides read TGTGCCAGCAGCAAGACAGGCAATAATTCACCCCTCCACTTT. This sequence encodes CASSKTGNNSPLHF.

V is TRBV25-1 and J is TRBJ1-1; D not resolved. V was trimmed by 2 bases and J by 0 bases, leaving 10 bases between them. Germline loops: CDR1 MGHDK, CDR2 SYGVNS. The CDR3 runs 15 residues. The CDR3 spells CASSEDTAMNTEAFF. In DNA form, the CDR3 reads TGTGCCAGCAGTGAAGACACCGCAATGAACACTGAAGCTTTCTTT.

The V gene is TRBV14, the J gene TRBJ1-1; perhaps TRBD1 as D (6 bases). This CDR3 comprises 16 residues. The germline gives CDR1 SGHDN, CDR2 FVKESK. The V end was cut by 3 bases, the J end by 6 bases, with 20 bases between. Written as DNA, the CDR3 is TGTGCCAGCAGCCATCCTAGGGGGGGTCGCGACGCTGAAGCTTTCTTT. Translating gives CASSHPRGGRDAEAFF. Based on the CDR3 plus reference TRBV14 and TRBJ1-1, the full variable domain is EAGVTQFPSHSVIEKGQTVTLRCDPISGHDNLYWYRRVMGKEIKFLLHFVKESKQDESGMPNNRFLAERTGGTYSTLKVQPAELEDSGVYFCASSHPRGGRDAEAFFGQGTRLTVV.

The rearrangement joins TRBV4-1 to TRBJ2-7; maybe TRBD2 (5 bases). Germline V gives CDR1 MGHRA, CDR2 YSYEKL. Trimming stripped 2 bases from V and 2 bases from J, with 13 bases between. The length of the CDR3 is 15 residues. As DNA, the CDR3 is TGCGCCAGCAGCCAAATGGTGGAGGAAACCTACGAGCAGTACTTC. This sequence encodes CASSQMVEETYEQYF.